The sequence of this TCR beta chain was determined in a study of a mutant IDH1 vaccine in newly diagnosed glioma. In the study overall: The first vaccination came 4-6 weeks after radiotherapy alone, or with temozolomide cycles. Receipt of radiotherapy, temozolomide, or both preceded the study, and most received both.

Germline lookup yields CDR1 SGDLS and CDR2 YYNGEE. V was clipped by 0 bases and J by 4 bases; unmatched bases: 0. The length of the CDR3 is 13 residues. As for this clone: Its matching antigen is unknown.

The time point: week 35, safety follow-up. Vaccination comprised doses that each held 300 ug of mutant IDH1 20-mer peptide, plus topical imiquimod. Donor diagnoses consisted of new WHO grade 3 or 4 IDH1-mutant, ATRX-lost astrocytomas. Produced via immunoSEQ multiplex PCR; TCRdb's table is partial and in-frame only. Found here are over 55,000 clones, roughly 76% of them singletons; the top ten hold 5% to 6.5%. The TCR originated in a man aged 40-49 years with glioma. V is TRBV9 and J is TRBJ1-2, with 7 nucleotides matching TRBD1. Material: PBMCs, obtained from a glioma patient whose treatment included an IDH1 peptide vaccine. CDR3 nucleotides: TGTGCCAGCAGCGTAGGACAGGGCTATGGCTACACCTTC. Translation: CASSVGQGYGYTF.